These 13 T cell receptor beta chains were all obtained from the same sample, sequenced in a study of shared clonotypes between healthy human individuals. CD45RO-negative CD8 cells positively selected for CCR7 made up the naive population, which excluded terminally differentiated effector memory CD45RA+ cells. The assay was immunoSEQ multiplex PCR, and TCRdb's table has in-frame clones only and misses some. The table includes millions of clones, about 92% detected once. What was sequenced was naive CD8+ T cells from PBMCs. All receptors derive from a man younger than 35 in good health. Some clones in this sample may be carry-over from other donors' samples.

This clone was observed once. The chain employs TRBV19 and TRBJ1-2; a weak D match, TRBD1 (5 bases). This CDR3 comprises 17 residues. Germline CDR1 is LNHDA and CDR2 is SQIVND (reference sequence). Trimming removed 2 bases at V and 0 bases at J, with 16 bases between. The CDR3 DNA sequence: TGTGCCAGTAGTATACTGGGGGGATCCCATCCTAACTATGGCTACACCTTC. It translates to CASSILGGSHPNYGYTF.

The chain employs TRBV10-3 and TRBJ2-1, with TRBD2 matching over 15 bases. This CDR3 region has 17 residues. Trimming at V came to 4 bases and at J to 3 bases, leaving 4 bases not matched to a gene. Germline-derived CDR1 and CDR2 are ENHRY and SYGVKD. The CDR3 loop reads CAISGTSGRAFYNEQFF. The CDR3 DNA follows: TGTGCCATCAGTGGGACTAGCGGGAGGGCCTTCTACAATGAGCAGTTCTTC.

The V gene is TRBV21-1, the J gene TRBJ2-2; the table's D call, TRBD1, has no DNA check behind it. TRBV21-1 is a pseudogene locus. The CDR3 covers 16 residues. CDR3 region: CASSHKSSLLTGELFF. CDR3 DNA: TGTGCCAGCAGCCACAAGTCCTCCCTTCTCACCGGGGAGCTGTTTTTT.

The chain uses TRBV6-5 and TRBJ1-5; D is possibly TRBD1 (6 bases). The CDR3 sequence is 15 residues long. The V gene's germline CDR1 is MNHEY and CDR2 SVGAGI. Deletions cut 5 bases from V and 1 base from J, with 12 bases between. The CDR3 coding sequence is TGTGCCAGCAGTCCAGACAGGCTAAGCAATCAGCCCCAGCATTTT. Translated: CASSPDRLSNQPQHF.

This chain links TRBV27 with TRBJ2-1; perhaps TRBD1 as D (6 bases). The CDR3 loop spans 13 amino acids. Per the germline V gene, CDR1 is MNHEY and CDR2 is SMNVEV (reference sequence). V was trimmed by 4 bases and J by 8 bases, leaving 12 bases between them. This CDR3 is CASSWPGGDEQFF. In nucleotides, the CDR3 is TGTGCCAGCAGTTGGCCTGGGGGCGATGAGCAGTTCTTC.

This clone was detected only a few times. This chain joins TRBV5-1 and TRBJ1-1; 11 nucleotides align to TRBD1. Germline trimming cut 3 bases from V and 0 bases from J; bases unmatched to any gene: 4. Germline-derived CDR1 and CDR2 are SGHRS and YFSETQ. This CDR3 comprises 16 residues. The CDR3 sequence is CASSSWTGGMNTEAFF. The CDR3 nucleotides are TGCGCCAGCAGCTCTTGGACAGGGGGCATGAACACTGAAGCTTTCTTT.

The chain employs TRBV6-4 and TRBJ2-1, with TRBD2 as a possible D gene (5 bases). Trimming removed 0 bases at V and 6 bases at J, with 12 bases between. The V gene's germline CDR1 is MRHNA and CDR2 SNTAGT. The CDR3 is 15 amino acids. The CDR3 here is CASSDSNIRGNEQFF. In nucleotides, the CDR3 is TGTGCCAGCAGTGACTCGAACATTCGGGGCAATGAGCAGTTCTTC.

As DNA, the CDR3 is TGTGCCAGCAGTTTTCTCGGGAGCACCGGGGAGCTGTTTTTT. Amino acids: CASSFLGSTGELFF. The chain is built from TRBV28 and TRBJ2-2, with D maybe TRBD2 (6 bases). The V gene's germline CDR1 is MDHEN and CDR2 SYDVKM. V shed 3 bases and J shed 4 bases, with 9 bases lying between them. This CDR3 is built from 14 residues.

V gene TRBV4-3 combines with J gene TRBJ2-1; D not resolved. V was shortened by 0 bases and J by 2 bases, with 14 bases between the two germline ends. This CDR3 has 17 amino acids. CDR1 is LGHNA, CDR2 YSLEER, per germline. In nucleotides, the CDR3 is TGCGCCAGCAGCCAAGATTTGCTAGGTATCGCCTACAATGAGCAGTTCTTC. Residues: CASSQDLLGIAYNEQFF.

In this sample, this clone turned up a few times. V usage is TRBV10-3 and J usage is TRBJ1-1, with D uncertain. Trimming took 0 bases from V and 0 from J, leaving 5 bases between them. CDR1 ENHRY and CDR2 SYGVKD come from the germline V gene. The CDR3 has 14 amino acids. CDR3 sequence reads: CAISESLMNTEAFF. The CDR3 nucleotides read TGTGCCATCAGTGAGTCTTTGATGAACACTGAAGCTTTCTTT.

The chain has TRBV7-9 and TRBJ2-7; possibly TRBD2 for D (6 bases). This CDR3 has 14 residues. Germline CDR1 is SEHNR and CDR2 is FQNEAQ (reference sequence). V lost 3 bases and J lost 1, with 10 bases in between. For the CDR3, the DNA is TGTGCCAGCAGCTTGGCGGGGATGTCCTACGAGCAGTACTTC. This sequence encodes CASSLAGMSYEQYF.

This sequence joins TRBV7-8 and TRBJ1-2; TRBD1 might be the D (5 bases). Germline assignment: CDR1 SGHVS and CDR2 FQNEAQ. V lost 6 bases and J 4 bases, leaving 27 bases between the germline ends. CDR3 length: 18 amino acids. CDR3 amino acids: CASSTTYGGATLSYGYTF. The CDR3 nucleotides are TGTGCCAGCAGTACCACCTACGGGGGAGCCACACTAAGCTATGGCTACACCTTC. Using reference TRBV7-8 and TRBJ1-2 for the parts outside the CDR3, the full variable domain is GAGVSQSPRYKVAKRGQDVALRCDPISGHVSLFWYQQALGQGPEFLTYFQNEAQLDKSGLPSDRFFAERPEGSVSTLKIQRTQQEDSAVYLCASSTTYGGATLSYGYTFGSGTRLTVV.

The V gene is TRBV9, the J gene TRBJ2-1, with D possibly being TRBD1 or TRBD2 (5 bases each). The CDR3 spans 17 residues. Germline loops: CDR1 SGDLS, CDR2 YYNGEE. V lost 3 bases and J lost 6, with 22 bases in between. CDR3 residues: CASSATDVGTRINEQFF. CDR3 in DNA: TGTGCCAGCAGCGCGACTGATGTAGGGACCCGGATCAATGAGCAGTTCTTC.